This T cell receptor (beta chain) was sequenced during a study of T cells in localized non-small cell lung cancer. V lost 8 bases and J lost 1, with 5 bases in between. Germline CDR1 and CDR2: MNHNY and SVGAGI (reference sequence). This CDR3 comprises 11 residues. The method was immunoSEQ multiplex PCR; TCRdb's version includes in-frame clones alone and lacks a portion of them. The sample yields 20,000 or so clones, 90% seen once. J is TRBJ1-1 and V is TRBV6-6, with D unclear. The sample consisted of peripheral blood, taken before any cancer treatment. This receptor was taken from a woman aged 40-69 years with stage I lung adenocarcinoma. CDR3 amino acids: CASAQNTEAFF. The CDR3 DNA reads TGTGCCAGCGCCCAGAACACTGAAGCTTTCTTT.